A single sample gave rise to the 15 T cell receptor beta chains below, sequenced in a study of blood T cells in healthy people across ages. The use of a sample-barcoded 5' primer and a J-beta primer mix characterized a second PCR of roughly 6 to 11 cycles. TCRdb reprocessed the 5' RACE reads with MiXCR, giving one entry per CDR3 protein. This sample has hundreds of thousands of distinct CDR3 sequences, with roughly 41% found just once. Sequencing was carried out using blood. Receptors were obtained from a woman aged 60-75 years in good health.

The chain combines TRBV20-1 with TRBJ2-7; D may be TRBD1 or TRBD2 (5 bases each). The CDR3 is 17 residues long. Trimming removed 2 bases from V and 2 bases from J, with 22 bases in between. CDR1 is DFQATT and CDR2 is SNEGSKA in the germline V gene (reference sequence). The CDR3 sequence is CSARNRAGSGFAYEQYF. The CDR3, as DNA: TGCAGTGCTAGAAATCGGGCAGGGAGTGGGTTCGCCTACGAGCAGTACTTC.

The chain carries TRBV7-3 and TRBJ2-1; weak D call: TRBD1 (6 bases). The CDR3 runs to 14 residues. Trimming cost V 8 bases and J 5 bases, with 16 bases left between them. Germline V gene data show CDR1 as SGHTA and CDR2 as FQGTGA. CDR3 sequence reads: CASQAGTRNNEQFF. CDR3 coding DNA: TGTGCCAGCCAAGCCGGGACAAGAAACAATGAGCAGTTCTTC.

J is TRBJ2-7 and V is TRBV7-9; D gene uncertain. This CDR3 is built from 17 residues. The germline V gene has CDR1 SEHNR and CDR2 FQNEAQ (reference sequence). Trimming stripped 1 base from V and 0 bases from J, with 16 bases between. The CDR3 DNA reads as TGTGCCAGCAGCTTAGGGAGAGGCGACTCTTACTCCTACGAGCAGTACTTC. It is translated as CASSLGRGDSYSYEQYF.

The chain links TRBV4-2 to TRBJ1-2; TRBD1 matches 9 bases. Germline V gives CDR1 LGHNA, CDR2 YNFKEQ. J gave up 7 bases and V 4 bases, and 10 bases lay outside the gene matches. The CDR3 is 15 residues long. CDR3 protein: CASSPRTGDACGYTF. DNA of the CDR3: TGTGCCAGCAGCCCTCGGACAGGGGACGCTTGTGGCTACACCTTC.

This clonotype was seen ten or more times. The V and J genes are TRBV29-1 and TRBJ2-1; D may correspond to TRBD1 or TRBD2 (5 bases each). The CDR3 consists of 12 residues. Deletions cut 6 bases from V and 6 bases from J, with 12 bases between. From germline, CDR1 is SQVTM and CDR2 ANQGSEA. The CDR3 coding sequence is TGCAGCGTCAGGACTCAGGGCAATGAGCAGTTCTTC. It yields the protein CSVRTQGNEQFF.

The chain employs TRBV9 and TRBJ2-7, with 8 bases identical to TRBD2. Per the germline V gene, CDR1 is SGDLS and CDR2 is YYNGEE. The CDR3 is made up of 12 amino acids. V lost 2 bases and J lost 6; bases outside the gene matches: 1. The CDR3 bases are TGTGCCAGCAGCGTCGGGGGGGGCGAGCAGTACTTC. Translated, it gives CASSVGGGEQYF.

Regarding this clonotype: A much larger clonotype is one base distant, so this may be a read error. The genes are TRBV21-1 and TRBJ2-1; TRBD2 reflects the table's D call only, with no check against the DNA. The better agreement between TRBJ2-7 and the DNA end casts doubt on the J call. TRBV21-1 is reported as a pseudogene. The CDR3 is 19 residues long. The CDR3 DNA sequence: TGTGCCAGGGCGACCTTACGGACTAGCGGGACAAGCTCCTACAATGAGCAGTACTTC. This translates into CARATLRTSGTSSYNEQYF.

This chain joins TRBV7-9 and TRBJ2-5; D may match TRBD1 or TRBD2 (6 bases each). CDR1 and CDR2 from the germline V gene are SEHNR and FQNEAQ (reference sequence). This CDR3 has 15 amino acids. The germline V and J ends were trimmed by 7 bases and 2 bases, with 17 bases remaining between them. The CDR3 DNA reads TGTGCCAGCAACGGTCGGGGGCCGATTCAAGAGACCCAGTACTTC. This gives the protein CASNGRGPIQETQYF. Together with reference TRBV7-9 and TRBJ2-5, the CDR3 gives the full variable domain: DTGVSQNPRHKITKRGQNVTFRCDPISEHNRLYWYRQTLGQGPEFLTYFQNEAQLEKSRLLSDRFSAERPKGSFSTLEIQRTEQGDSAMYLCASNGRGPIQETQYFGPGTRLLVL.

Written as DNA, the CDR3 is TGTGCCAGCTCACCCGATGCGGGGTCCGGCACTGAAGCTTTCTTT. Amino acid sequence: CASSPDAGSGTEAFF. V gene TRBV18 combines with J gene TRBJ1-1; D call uncertain. The germline CDR1 and CDR2 sequences are KGHSH and LQKENI. Trimming cost V 3 bases and J 4 bases, with 15 bases left between them. The CDR3 length is 15 residues.

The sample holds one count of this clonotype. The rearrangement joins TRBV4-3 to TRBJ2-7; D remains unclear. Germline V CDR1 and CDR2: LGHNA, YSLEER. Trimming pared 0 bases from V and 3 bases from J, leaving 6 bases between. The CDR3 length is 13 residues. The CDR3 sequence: CASSQDARYEQYF. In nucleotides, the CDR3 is TGCGCCAGCAGCCAAGATGCCCGCTACGAGCAGTACTTC.

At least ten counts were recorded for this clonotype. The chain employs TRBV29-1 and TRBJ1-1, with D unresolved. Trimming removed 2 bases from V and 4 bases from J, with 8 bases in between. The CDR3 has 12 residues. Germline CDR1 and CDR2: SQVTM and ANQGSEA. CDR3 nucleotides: TGCAGCGTTGAATGGGGAGCCACTGAAGCTTTCTTT. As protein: CSVEWGATEAFF.

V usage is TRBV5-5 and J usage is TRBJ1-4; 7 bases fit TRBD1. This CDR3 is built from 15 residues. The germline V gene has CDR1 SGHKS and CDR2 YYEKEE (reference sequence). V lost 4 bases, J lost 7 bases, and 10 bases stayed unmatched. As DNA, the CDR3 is TGTGCCAGCAGCGTAGCAGGGGGTTTAAGTGAAAAACTGTTTTTT. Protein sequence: CASSVAGGLSEKLFF.

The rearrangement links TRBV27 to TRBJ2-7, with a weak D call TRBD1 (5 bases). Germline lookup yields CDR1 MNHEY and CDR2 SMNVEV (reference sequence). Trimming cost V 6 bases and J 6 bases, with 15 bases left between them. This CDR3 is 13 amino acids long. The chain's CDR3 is CASRPLGLVEQYF. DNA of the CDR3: TGTGCCAGCAGGCCCCTGGGGCTCGTCGAGCAGTACTTC.

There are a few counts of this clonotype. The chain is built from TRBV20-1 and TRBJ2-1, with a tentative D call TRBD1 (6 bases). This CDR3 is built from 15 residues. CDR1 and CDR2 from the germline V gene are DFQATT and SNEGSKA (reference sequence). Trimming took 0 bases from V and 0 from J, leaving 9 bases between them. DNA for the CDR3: TGCAGTGCTAGAGAGAGGGGGAGCTCCTACAATGAGCAGTTCTTC. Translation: CSARERGSSYNEQFF.

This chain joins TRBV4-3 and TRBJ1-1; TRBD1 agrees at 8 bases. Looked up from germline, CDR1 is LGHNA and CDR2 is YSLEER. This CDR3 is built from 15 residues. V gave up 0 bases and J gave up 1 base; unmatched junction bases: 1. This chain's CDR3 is CASSQDDRGNTEAFF. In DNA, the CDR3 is TGCGCCAGCAGCCAAGATGACAGGGGGAACACTGAAGCTTTCTTT.